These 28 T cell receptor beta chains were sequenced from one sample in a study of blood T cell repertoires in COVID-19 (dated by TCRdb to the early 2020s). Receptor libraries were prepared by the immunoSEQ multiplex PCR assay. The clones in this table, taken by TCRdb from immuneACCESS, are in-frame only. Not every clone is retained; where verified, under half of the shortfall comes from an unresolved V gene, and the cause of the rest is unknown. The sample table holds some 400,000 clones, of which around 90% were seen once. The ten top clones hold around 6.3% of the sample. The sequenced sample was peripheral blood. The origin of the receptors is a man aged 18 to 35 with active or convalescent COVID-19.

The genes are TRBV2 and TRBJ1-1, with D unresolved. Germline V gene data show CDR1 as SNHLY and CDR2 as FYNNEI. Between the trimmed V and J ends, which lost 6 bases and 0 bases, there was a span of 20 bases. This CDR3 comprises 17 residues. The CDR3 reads CASRRNPTRKLNTEAFF. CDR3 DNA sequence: TGTGCCAGCAGGCGCAACCCAACCAGGAAACTGAACACTGAAGCTTTCTTT.

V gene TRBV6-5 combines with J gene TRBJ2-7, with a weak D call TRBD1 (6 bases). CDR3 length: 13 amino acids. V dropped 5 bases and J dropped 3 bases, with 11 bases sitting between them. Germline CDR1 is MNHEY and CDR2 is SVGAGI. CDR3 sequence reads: CASSPQGHYEQYF. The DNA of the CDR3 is TGTGCCAGCAGTCCACAGGGACACTACGAGCAGTACTTC.

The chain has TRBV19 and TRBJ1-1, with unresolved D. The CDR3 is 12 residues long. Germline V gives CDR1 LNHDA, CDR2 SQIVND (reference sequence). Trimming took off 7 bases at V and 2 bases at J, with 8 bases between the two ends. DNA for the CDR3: TGTGCCAGTAAAGGACTAAACACTGAAGCTTTCTTT. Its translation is CASKGLNTEAFF.

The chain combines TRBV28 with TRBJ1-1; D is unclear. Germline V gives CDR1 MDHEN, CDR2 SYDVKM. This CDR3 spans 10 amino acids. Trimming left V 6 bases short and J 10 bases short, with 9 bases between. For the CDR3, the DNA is TGTGCCAGCAGACAGCTGGGAGCTTTCTTT. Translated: CASRQLGAFF.

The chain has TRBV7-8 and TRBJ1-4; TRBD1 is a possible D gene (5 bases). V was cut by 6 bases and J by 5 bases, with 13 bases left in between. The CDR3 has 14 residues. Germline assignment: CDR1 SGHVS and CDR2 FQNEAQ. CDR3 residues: CASSTDSLNEKLFF. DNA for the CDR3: TGTGCCAGCAGTACAGACAGTCTGAATGAAAAACTGTTTTTT.

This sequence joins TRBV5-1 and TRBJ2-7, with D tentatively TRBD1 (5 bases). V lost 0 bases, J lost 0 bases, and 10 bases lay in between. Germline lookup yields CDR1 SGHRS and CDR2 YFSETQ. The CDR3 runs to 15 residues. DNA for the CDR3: TGCGCCAGCAGCTTGGCACAGGTCGCCTCCTACGAGCAGTACTTC. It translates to CASSLAQVASYEQYF.

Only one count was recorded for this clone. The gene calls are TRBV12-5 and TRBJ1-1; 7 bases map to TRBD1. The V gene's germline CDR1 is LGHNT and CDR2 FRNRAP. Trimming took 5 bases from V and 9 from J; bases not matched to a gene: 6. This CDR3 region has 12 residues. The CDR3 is CASGRTGVQAFF. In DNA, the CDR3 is TGTGCTAGTGGTCGAACAGGGGTGCAAGCTTTCTTT. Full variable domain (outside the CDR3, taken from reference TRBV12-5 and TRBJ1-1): DARVTQTPRHKVTEMGQEVTMRCQPILGHNTVFWYRQTMMQGLELLAYFRNRAPLDDSGMPKDRFSAEMPDATLATLKIQPSEPRDSAVYFCASGRTGVQAFFGQGTRLTVV.

CDR3: CASSPRRGYTDTQYF. For the CDR3, the DNA is TGTGCCAGCTCACCACGCAGGGGTTACACAGATACGCAGTATTTT. V and J are TRBV18 and TRBJ2-3, with TRBD1 as a possible D gene (6 bases). The CDR3 spans 15 residues. CDR1 is KGHSH, CDR2 LQKENI, per germline. Trimming shortened V by 1 base and J by 2 bases, and 10 bases separated the two germline ends.

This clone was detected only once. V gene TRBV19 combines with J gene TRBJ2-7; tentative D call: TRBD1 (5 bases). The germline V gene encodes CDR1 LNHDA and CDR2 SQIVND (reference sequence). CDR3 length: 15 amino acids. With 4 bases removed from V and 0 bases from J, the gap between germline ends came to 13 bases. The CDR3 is CASSTPTGTSYEQYF. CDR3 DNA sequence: TGTGCCAGTAGTACCCCAACAGGAACCTCCTACGAGCAGTACTTC.

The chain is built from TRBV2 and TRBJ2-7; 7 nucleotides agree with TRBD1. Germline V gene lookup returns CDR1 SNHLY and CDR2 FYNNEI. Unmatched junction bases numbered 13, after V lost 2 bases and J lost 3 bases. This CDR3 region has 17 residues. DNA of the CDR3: TGTGCCAGCAGTGAACCCGGGGACGGGACAGCCCTCTACGAGCAGTACTTC. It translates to CASSEPGDGTALYEQYF.

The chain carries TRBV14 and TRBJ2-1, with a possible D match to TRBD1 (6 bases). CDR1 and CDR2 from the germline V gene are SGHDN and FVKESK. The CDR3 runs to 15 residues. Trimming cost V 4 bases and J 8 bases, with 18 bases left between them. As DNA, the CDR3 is TGTGCCAGCAGCCCACAGGGTCTTGAGGGGGATGAGCAGTTCTTC. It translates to CASSPQGLEGDEQFF.

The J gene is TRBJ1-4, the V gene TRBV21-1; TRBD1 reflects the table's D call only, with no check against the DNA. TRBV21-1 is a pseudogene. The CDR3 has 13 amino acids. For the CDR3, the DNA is TGTGCCAGCAGGAGGGACAGCTGTGAAAAACTGTTTTTT. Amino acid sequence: CASRRDSCEKLFF.

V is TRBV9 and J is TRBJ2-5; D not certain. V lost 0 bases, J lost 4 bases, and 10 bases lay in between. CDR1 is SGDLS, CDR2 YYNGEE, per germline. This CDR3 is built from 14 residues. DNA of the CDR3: TGTGCCAGCAGCGTAGCTGGAGTCGGAGAGACCCAGTACTTC. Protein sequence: CASSVAGVGETQYF. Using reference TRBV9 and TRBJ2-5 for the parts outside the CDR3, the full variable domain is DSGVTQTPKHLITATGQRVTLRCSPRSGDLSVYWYQQSLDQGLQFLIQYYNGEERAKGNILERFSAQQFPDLHSELNLSSLELGDSALYFCASSVAGVGETQYFGPGTRLLVL.

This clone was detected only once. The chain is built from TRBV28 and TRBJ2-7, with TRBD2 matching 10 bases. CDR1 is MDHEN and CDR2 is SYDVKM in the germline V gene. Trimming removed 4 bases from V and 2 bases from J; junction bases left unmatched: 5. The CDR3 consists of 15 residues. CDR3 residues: CASSSSGRATYEQYF. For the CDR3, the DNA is TGTGCCAGCAGTTCAAGCGGGAGGGCAACCTACGAGCAGTACTTC.

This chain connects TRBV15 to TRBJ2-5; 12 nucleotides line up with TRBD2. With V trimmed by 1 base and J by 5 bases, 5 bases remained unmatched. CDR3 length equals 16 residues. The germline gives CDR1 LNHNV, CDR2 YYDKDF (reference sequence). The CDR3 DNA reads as TGTGCCACCAGCAGAGCTAGCGGGGGGGCATGGGAGACCCAGTACTTC. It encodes CATSRASGGAWETQYF.

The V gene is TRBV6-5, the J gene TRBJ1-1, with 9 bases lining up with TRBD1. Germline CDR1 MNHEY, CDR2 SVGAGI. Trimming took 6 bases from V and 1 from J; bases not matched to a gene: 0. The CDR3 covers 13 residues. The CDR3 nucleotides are TGTGCCAGCAGGGACAGGGGGAACACTGAAGCTTTCTTT. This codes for CASRDRGNTEAFF.

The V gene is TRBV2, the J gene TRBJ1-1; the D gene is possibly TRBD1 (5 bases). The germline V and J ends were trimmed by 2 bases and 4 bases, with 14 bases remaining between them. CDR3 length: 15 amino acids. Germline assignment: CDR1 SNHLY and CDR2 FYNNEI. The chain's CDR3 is CASSESPGGGTEAFF. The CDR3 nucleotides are TGTGCCAGCAGTGAATCCCCGGGGGGGGGCACTGAAGCTTTCTTT.

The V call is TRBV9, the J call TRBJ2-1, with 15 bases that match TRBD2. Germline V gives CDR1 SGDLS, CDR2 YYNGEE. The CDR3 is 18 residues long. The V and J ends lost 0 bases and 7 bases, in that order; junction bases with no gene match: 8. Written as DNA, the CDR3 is TGTGCCAGCAGCGTAGATTGGACTAGCGGGAGGGTGGGGAATGAGCAGTTCTTC. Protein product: CASSVDWTSGRVGNEQFF.

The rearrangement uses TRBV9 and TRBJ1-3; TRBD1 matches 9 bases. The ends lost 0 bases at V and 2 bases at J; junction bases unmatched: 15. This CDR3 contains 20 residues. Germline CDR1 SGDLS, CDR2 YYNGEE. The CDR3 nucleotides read TGTGCCAGCAGCGTAGGATCCGACAGGGGGTCTTCAATAGCTGGAAACACCATATATTTT. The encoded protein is CASSVGSDRGSSIAGNTIYF. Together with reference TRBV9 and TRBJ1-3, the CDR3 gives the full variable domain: DSGVTQTPKHLITATGQRVTLRCSPRSGDLSVYWYQQSLDQGLQFLIQYYNGEERAKGNILERFSAQQFPDLHSELNLSSLELGDSALYFCASSVGSDRGSSIAGNTIYFGEGSWLTVV.

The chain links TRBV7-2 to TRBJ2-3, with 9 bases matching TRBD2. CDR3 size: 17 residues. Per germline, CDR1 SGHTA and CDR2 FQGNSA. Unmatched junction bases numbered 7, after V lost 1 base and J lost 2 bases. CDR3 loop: CASSLVREGPPTDTQYF. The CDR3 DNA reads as TGTGCCAGCAGCTTAGTGCGGGAGGGCCCCCCCACAGATACGCAGTATTTT.

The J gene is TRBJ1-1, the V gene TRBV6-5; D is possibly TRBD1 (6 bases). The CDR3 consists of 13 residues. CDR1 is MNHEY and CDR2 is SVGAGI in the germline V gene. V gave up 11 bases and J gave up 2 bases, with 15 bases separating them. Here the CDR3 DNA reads TGTGCCGGAAGAAGGACAGTCAACACTGAAGCTTTCTTT. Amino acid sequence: CAGRRTVNTEAFF.

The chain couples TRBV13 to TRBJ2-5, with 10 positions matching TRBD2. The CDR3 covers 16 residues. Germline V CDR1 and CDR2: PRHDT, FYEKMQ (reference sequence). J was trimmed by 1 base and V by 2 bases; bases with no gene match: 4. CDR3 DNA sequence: TGTGCCAGCAGCTTATCGGTAGCGGGAGGCCAAGAGACCCAGTACTTC. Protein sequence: CASSLSVAGGQETQYF.

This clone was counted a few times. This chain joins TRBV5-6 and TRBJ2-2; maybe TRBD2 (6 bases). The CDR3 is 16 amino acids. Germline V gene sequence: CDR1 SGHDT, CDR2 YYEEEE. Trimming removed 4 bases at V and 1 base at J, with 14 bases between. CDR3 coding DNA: TGTGCCAGCAGCCACTCGGGGGAAGGGAACACCGGGGAGCTGTTTTTT. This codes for CASSHSGEGNTGELFF.

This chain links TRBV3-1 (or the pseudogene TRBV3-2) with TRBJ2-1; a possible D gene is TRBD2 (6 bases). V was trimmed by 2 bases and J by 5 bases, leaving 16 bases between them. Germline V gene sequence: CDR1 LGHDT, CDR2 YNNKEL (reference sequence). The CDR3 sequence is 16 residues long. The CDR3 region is CASSQRGPTGDNEQFF. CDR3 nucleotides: TGTGCCAGCAGCCAACGGGGACCCACGGGGGACAATGAGCAGTTCTTC.

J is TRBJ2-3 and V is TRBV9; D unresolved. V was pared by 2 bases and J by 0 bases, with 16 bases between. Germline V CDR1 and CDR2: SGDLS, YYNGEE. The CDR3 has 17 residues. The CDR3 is CASSVLGMRQSTDTQYF. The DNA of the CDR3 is TGTGCCAGCAGCGTCCTCGGTATGCGGCAAAGCACAGATACGCAGTATTTT.

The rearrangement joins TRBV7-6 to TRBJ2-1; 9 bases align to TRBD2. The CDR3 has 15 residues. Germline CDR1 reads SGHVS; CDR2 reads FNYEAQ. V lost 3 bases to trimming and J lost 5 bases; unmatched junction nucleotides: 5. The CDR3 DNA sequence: TGTGCCAGCAGCTTCGGTCTAGCGGGGAACAATGAGCAGTTCTTC. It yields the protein CASSFGLAGNNEQFF.

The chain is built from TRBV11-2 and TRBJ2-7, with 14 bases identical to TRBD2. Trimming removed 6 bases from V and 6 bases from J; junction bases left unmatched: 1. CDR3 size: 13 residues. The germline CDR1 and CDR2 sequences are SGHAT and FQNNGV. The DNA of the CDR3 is TGTGCCAGCAGAGGGACTAGCGGGAGCGAGCAGTACTTC. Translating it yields CASRGTSGSEQYF.

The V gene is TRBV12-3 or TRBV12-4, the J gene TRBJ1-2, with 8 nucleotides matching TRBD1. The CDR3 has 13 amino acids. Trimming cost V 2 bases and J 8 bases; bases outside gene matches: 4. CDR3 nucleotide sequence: TGTGCCAGCAGTTTACAGGGGGCGGGAGGCTACACCTTC. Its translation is CASSLQGAGGYTF.